This TCR beta chain came from a study of blood T cell repertoires in COVID-19. The CDR3 is 14 residues long. The V gene's germline CDR1 is SGDLS and CDR2 YYNGEE. Deletions cut 3 bases from V and 0 bases from J, with 7 bases between. Method: immunoSEQ multiplex PCR; TCRdb's copy keeps in-frame clones and lacks some. This table holds tens of thousands of clones, about four fifths found once. The chain carries TRBV9 and TRBJ1-3; D call uncertain. Material: peripheral blood. This sequence originates from a woman aged 45-60 years with active or convalescent COVID-19. The CDR3 is CASSASRSGNTIYF. Here the CDR3 DNA reads TGTGCCAGCAGCGCCAGTCGCTCTGGAAACACCATATATTTT. The full variable domain, in which reference TRBV9 and TRBJ1-3 provide the parts outside the CDR3, is DSGVTQTPKHLITATGQRVTLRCSPRSGDLSVYWYQQSLDQGLQFLIQYYNGEERAKGNILERFSAQQFPDLHSELNLSSLELGDSALYFCASSASRSGNTIYFGEGSWLTVV.